One sample yielded the 19 T cell receptor beta chains listed below, sequenced in a study of T-cell reconstitution after alpha-beta-depleted transplantation in children. Using unique molecular identifiers, the investigators prepared the TCRbeta library. A single record per CDR3 protein comes from TCRdb applying MiXCR to the PCR reads. The sample lists about 580,000 distinct CDR3 sequences; roughly 24% were seen once. Sequenced here: PBMCs, mostly from graft donor cells, sampled 360 days after TCRalphabeta/CD19-depleted stem cell transplant. These receptors all come from a boy under two years old who had a stem cell transplant for acute myeloid leukemia, so the T cells may come from the graft donor.

The rearrangement uses TRBV7-2 and TRBJ2-7; D could derive from TRBD1 or TRBD2 (6 bases each). The CDR3 extends over 14 amino acids. Germline V gene lookup returns CDR1 SGHTA and CDR2 FQGNSA. V was pared by 1 base and J by 3 bases, with 10 bases between. This CDR3 is CASSLGGAGYEQYF. The DNA of the CDR3 is TGTGCCAGCAGCTTAGGGGGGGCCGGCTACGAGCAGTACTTC.

The sample holds a few counts of this clonotype. The J gene is TRBJ2-3, the V gene TRBV24-1, with D possibly TRBD2 on 6 matching bases. Germline values: CDR1 KGHDR, CDR2 SFDVKD. Deletions cut 6 bases from V and 2 bases from J, with 11 bases between. The CDR3 covers 14 residues. The CDR3 here is CATSWGLTTDTQYF. CDR3 in DNA: TGTGCCACCAGTTGGGGACTCACCACAGATACGCAGTATTTT.

This clonotype was seen ten or more times. This CDR3 is CASSGDEQETQYF. CDR3 nucleotides: TGCGCCAGCAGCGGGGACGAGCAAGAGACCCAGTACTTC. The chain recombines TRBV5-1 with TRBJ2-5; the D call may be TRBD1 or TRBD2 (5 bases each). Deletions cut 4 bases from V and 2 bases from J, with 9 bases between. The CDR3 is made up of 13 amino acids. CDR1 is SGHRS and CDR2 is YFSETQ in the germline V gene.

The rearrangement uses TRBV10-2 and TRBJ2-3; possibly TRBD1 for D (6 bases). CDR3 length: 16 amino acids. The germline CDR1 and CDR2 sequences are WSHSY and SAAADI. With 8 bases removed from V and 0 bases from J, the gap between germline ends came to 18 bases. The CDR3 loop reads CASRNRQALSTDTQYF. The CDR3 DNA reads as TGCGCCAGCCGAAACAGACAGGCCCTTAGCACAGATACGCAGTATTTT.

There are a few counts of this clonotype. A junction end diverges from the germline sequence, so it may reflect a read error. The J gene is TRBJ2-1, the V gene TRBV18; 7 nucleotides match TRBD2. The CDR3 length is 17 residues. Germline CDR1 KGHSH, CDR2 LQKENI. CDR3 bases: TGTGCCAGCTCCCCACAGGACGGACTAGAAGCCAACAATGAGCAGTTCTTC. It translates to CASSPQDGLEANNEQFF.

This clonotype was detected once. The V and J genes are TRBV11-2 and TRBJ2-3; a possible D gene is TRBD2 (5 bases). This CDR3 has 15 residues. Germline assignment: CDR1 SGHAT and CDR2 FQNNGV. The V end lost 4 bases, the J end lost 1 base, and 12 bases lay between the germline ends. The CDR3 region has the DNA TGTGCCAGCAGCTCCCCGAGGGATGGCACAGATACGCAGTATTTT. This gives the protein CASSSPRDGTDTQYF.

This clonotype was recorded a few times. The chain is built from TRBV12-3 or TRBV12-4 and TRBJ2-7; maybe TRBD1 (6 bases). The CDR3 contains 14 residues. V was shortened by 7 bases and J by 4 bases, with 17 bases between the two germline ends. CDR3 sequence (DNA): TGTGCCAGCAAAAAGTTTAGGACAGCATACGAGCAGTACGTC. As protein: CASKKFRTAYEQYV.

This clonotype was found many times. The rearrangement joins TRBV6-2 or TRBV6-3 to TRBJ2-7; tentative D call: TRBD2 (6 bases). Trimming cost V 8 bases and J 3 bases, with 20 bases left between them. Germline V gene data show CDR1 as MNHEY and CDR2 as SVGEGT. CDR3 length equals 15 residues. CDR3 DNA sequence: TGTGCCAGCCGCGTCCGGGACTCGGGCCTCTACGAGCAGTACTTC. It is translated as CASRVRDSGLYEQYF.

The sample holds a few counts of this clonotype. Given a much more abundant clone one base away, this may be a read error. The V gene is TRBV6-5, the J gene TRBJ2-1; 7 nucleotides match TRBD2. V was clipped by 4 bases and J by 7 bases; unmatched bases: 7. The CDR3 has 14 residues. CDR1 and CDR2 (germline): MNHEY, SVGAGI. CDR3 nucleotides: TGTGCCAGCAGTTTCGGGGGGTCGGGGAATGAGCAGTTCTTC. Amino acids: CASSFGGSGNEQFF.

This clonotype occurred many times. The chain has TRBV6-5 and TRBJ2-3, with D possibly being TRBD1 or TRBD2 (7 bases each). Looked up from germline, CDR1 is MNHEY and CDR2 is SVGAGI. This CDR3 spans 16 amino acids. Trimming took off 6 bases at V and 0 bases at J, with 16 bases between the two ends. CDR3 loop: CASRRQGGTSTDTQYF. Here the CDR3 DNA reads TGTGCCAGCAGACGCCAGGGGGGGACTAGCACAGATACGCAGTATTTT.

This clonotype was counted between two and nine times. The CDR3 here is CSARGVAGNEQFF. In DNA, the CDR3 is TGCAGTGCTAGAGGCGTGGCCGGCAATGAGCAGTTCTTC. The chain combines TRBV20-1 with TRBJ2-1, with D unclear. CDR3 length: 13 amino acids. Trimming pared 1 base from V and 6 bases from J, leaving 10 bases between. CDR1 and CDR2 from the germline V gene are DFQATT and SNEGSKA (reference sequence).

In this sample, this clonotype turned up a few times. The J gene is TRBJ2-1, the V gene TRBV28; D might be TRBD2 (6 bases). This CDR3 contains 16 residues. V was shortened by 3 bases and J by 3 bases, with 15 bases between the two germline ends. Germline lookup yields CDR1 MDHEN and CDR2 SYDVKM. CDR3 residues: CASSLPRDSIYNEQFF. The CDR3 DNA reads TGTGCCAGCAGTTTGCCCCGGGACTCGATCTACAATGAGCAGTTCTTC.

This clonotype has at least ten counts. The chain links TRBV29-1 to TRBJ2-3, with a weak D call TRBD2 (6 bases). This CDR3 is 13 amino acids long. Trimming removed 6 bases from V and 3 bases from J, with 13 bases in between. Germline CDR1 SQVTM, CDR2 ANQGSEA. CDR3 protein: CSVGGRVTDTQYF. CDR3 nucleotide sequence: TGCAGCGTCGGGGGACGGGTAACAGATACGCAGTATTTT.

The chain carries TRBV12-3 or TRBV12-4 and TRBJ1-1; D remains unclear. This CDR3 is built from 15 residues. V was trimmed by 3 bases and J by 4 bases, leaving 15 bases between them. The CDR3 region has the DNA TGTGCCAGCAGTTTCGGTGGACTCTGGGGCACTGAAGCTTTCTTT. It translates to CASSFGGLWGTEAFF.

This clonotype was counted many times. The chain joins TRBV12-3 or TRBV12-4 to TRBJ2-5; 8 nucleotides agree with TRBD1. V shed 5 bases, J shed 5 bases, and the junction held 4 bases outside the gene matches. This CDR3 comprises 13 residues. In DNA, the CDR3 is TGTGCCAGCAGTATGGACAGGGATGAGACCCAGTACTTC. Its protein product is CASSMDRDETQYF.

This rearrangement joins TRBV6-2 or TRBV6-3 to TRBJ1-6; D gene ambiguous. CDR1 is MNHEY and CDR2 is SVGEGT in the germline V gene. The V and J ends lost 0 bases and 9 bases respectively, with 18 bases between them. This CDR3 has 17 amino acids. The CDR3 region is CASSYSPRGAWGSPLHF. CDR3 DNA: TGTGCCAGCAGTTACTCCCCAAGAGGCGCCTGGGGTTCACCCCTCCACTTT.

This clonotype showed up many times. This chain uses TRBV29-1 with TRBJ2-1, with a tentative D call TRBD2 (6 bases). Germline values: CDR1 SQVTM, CDR2 ANQGSEA. V was shortened by 5 bases and J by 0 bases, with 11 bases between the two germline ends. The CDR3 length is 14 residues. The chain's CDR3 is CSVSRESSYNEQFF. DNA of the CDR3: TGCAGCGTTTCCCGGGAGAGCTCCTACAATGAGCAGTTCTTC.

This clonotype was found many times. The chain is built from TRBV20-1 and TRBJ1-4; 7 positions agree with TRBD1. Germline CDR1 and CDR2: DFQATT and SNEGSKA (reference sequence). Germline trimming cut 0 bases from V and 5 bases from J; bases unmatched to any gene: 6. This CDR3 region has 15 residues. Here the CDR3 DNA reads TGCAGTGCTAGAGATCGGAACAGGGGCAATGAAAAACTGTTTTTT. This codes for CSARDRNRGNEKLFF.

Many counts were recorded for this clonotype. The CDR3 sequence: CASSQETGGHPDTQYF. CDR3 DNA: TGCGCCAGCAGCCAAGAGACAGGGGGCCACCCGGATACGCAGTATTTT. This chain uses TRBV4-3 with TRBJ2-3; 10 bases are a match to TRBD1. J gave up 6 bases and V 0 bases, and 6 bases lay outside the gene matches. CDR3 length: 16 amino acids. Germline V gene data show CDR1 as LGHNA and CDR2 as YSLEER.